One and the same sample provided the 2 T cell receptor beta chains below, sequenced in a study of T cells in Graves' hyperthyroidism and ophthalmopathy. Amplification targeted TCR beta CDR3 regions from RNA transcripts. The TCR CDR3 was amplified in a first-round RT-PCR using the HTBI primer set. TCRdb used MiXCR to reprocess the multiplex PCR reads, holding one entry per CDR3 protein. The sample consists of under 350,000 distinct CDR3 sequences, about 14% of them appearing once. What was sequenced was blood. These receptors were taken from a woman in her twenties or thirties with Graves' hyperthyroidism that later progressed to Graves' ophthalmopathy.

This clonotype showed up many times. The CDR3 protein is CASSPGLAGAREQFF. CDR3 nucleotide sequence: TGTGCCAGCAGCCCGGGACTAGCGGGAGCTCGTGAGCAGTTCTTC. The chain couples TRBV7-9 to TRBJ2-1, with 14 bases identical to TRBD2. Looked up from germline, CDR1 is SEHNR and CDR2 is FQNEAQ (reference sequence). This CDR3 comprises 15 residues. V shed 5 bases, J shed 9 bases, and the junction held 6 bases outside the gene matches.

This clonotype was seen a single time. The chain uses TRBV19 and TRBJ1-1; 9 bases map to TRBD1. V was clipped by 4 bases and J by 1 base; unmatched bases: 1. The germline gives CDR1 LNHDA, CDR2 SQIVND (reference sequence). The CDR3 is 14 residues long. As DNA, the CDR3 is TGTGCCAGTAGTACACAGGGGGCGAACACTGAAGCTTTCTTT. Its protein is CASSTQGANTEAFF. Complete variable domain (other parts from reference TRBV19 and TRBJ1-1): DGGITQSPKYLFRKEGQNVTLSCEQNLNHDAMYWYRQDPGQGLRLIYYSQIVNDFQKGDIAEGYSVSREKKESFPLTVTSAQKNPTAFYLCASSTQGANTEAFFGQGTRLTVV.